These 18 T cell receptor beta chains originate from one sample sequenced in a study of T cell clones after liver transplantation. Clones were sequenced by immunoSEQ multiplex PCR, and TCRdb holds only the in-frame ones, with some missing. The data show around 120,000 clones, less than 95% seen once. This material consisted of CD4+ T cells from blood, taken 12 months after liver transplant. All receptors come from a human patient who received a liver transplant. Some T cells could come from the graft donor.

The chain recombines TRBV4-3 with TRBJ2-3, with D tentatively TRBD2 (5 bases). Germline lookup yields CDR1 LGHNA and CDR2 YSLEER. V lost 3 bases to trimming and J lost 0 bases, with 7 bases between them. CDR3 size: 14 residues. CDR3 nucleotides: TGCGCCAGCAGCCAGGGAGATAGCACAGATACGCAGTATTTT. Its translation: CASSQGDSTDTQYF.

The chain has TRBV15 and TRBJ2-3; tentatively, D is TRBD1 (5 bases). Germline CDR1 is LNHNV and CDR2 is YYDKDF (reference sequence). Trimming removed 4 bases from V and 1 base from J, with 12 bases in between. This CDR3 is built from 15 residues. The CDR3 region has the DNA TGTGCCACCAGCAAAAGGGGCGTCGGCACAGATACGCAGTATTTT. It translates to CATSKRGVGTDTQYF.

The chain is built from TRBV2 and TRBJ2-5; 10 bases agree with TRBD1. With V trimmed by 0 bases and J by 5 bases, 6 bases remained unmatched. CDR3 length: 16 residues. The germline V gene encodes CDR1 SNHLY and CDR2 FYNNEI. CDR3 sequence reads: CASSEAFGTGDETQYF. The CDR3 nucleotides read TGTGCCAGCAGTGAAGCCTTCGGGACAGGGGACGAGACCCAGTACTTC.

V is TRBV18 and J is TRBJ2-4; no definite D call. The CDR3 is 17 amino acids. The germline V and J ends were trimmed by 3 bases and 0 bases, with 15 bases remaining between them. Germline-derived CDR1 and CDR2 are KGHSH and LQKENI. CDR3 loop: CASSPLQLTEAKNIQYF. As DNA, the CDR3 is TGTGCCAGCTCACCTCTTCAGTTGACGGAAGCCAAAAACATTCAGTACTTC.

The chain recombines TRBV6-5 with TRBJ2-1, with 11 bases identical to TRBD2. Trimming took 0 bases from V and 13 from J; bases not matched to a gene: 11. The germline gives CDR1 MNHEY, CDR2 SVGAGI. This CDR3 is built from 16 residues. The CDR3 region is CASSYSTSGTSALQFF. The CDR3, as DNA: TGTGCCAGCAGTTACTCGACTAGCGGGACTTCCGCCCTCCAGTTCTTC.

The chain has TRBV20-1 and TRBJ2-7; D uncertain. Per germline, CDR1 DFQATT and CDR2 SNEGSKA (reference sequence). The V end was cut by 4 bases, the J end by 0 bases, with 4 bases between. The length of the CDR3 is 11 residues. CDR3 loop: CSATSSYEQYF. The CDR3 bases are TGCAGTGCTACTAGCTCCTACGAGCAGTACTTC.

The CDR3 DNA follows: TGTGCCACCAGCAAGGACCCGAACACTGAAGCTTTCTTT. Its protein is CATSKDPNTEAFF. This chain links TRBV15 with TRBJ1-1; no definite D call. Trimming pared 4 bases from V and 1 base from J, leaving 7 bases between. Germline values: CDR1 LNHNV, CDR2 YYDKDF (reference sequence). The CDR3 totals 13 residues.

This clone has just a few counts. This chain links TRBV27 with TRBJ2-3; D is undetermined. V was pared by 3 bases and J by 2 bases, with 12 bases between. In germline, CDR1 is MNHEY, CDR2 SMNVEV (reference sequence). The CDR3 sequence is 15 residues long. The DNA for the CDR3 is TGTGCCAGCAGTTTGAGGCCGCGAAACACAGATACGCAGTATTTT. Translation gives CASSLRPRNTDTQYF.

The chain links TRBV5-1 to TRBJ2-3; 9 nucleotides match TRBD2. The CDR3 is 15 amino acids. V shed 1 base and J 1 base; nucleotides not matched to a gene: 1. Germline-derived CDR1 and CDR2 are SGHRS and YFSETQ. CDR3 nucleotides: TGCGCCAGCAGCTTGCCTAGCGGGGGCACAGATACGCAGTATTTT. Its translation: CASSLPSGGTDTQYF. Full variable domain (remainder filled in from reference TRBV5-1 and TRBJ2-3): KAGVTQTPRYLIKTRGQQVTLSCSPISGHRSVSWYQQTPGQGLQFLFEYFSETQRNKGNFPGRFSGRQFSNSRSEMNVSTLELGDSALYLCASSLPSGGTDTQYFGPGTRLTVL.

The chain couples TRBV19 to TRBJ1-5, with TRBD1 matching 12 bases. The germline CDR1 and CDR2 sequences are LNHDA and SQIVND (reference sequence). V shed 6 bases and J 9 bases; nucleotides not matched to a gene: 6. This CDR3 has 14 residues. CDR3: CASRGTGGLGPQHF. The CDR3 coding sequence is TGTGCCAGTAGGGGGACAGGGGGCCTAGGGCCCCAGCATTTT. The complete variable domain, with remaining parts taken from reference TRBV19 and TRBJ1-5, reads DGGITQSPKYLFRKEGQNVTLSCEQNLNHDAMYWYRQDPGQGLRLIYYSQIVNDFQKGDIAEGYSVSREKKESFPLTVTSAQKNPTAFYLCASRGTGGLGPQHFGDGTRLSIL.

This chain links TRBV5-1 with TRBJ2-1; 10 nucleotides line up with TRBD2. The J segment lost 8 bases and the V segment lost 0 bases, leaving 5 bases of the junction unmatched. The CDR3 totals 15 residues. Germline-derived CDR1 and CDR2 are SGHRS and YFSETQ. The CDR3 is CASSLALAGLDEQFF. CDR3 sequence (DNA): TGCGCCAGCAGCTTGGCACTAGCGGGATTGGATGAGCAGTTCTTC.

The chain recombines TRBV4-3 with TRBJ1-4, with TRBD1 as a possible D gene (5 bases). V was pared by 1 base and J by 7 bases, with 13 bases between. Germline CDR1 is LGHNA and CDR2 is YSLEER. This CDR3 is 15 amino acids long. The CDR3 region has the DNA TGCGCCAGCAGCCAAGTCCGGCAGGGAGGTGAAAAACTGTTTTTT. This translates into CASSQVRQGGEKLFF.

This chain links TRBV2 with TRBJ2-3; 9 nucleotides align to TRBD1. The germline CDR1 and CDR2 sequences are SNHLY and FYNNEI. The V and J ends lost 1 base and 5 bases, in that order; junction bases with no gene match: 7. The CDR3 is 16 residues long. This CDR3 is CASSEGDRGDLDTQYF. Written as DNA, the CDR3 is TGTGCCAGCAGTGAAGGTGACAGGGGGGATTTAGATACGCAGTATTTT.

The CDR3 region has the DNA TGTGCCAGCAGCTTAGATCTAGCAGGCACTCGGGGGGAGCTGTTTTTT. Protein product: CASSLDLAGTRGELFF. V gene TRBV11-2 combines with J gene TRBJ2-2; D perhaps matches TRBD2 (5 bases). Deletions cut 0 bases from V and 8 bases from J, with 16 bases between. The CDR3 has 16 amino acids. The germline gives CDR1 SGHAT, CDR2 FQNNGV.

Concerning this clone: The junction differs from germline at one of its ends, possibly a read error. The rearrangement links TRBV18 to TRBJ2-6; the match to TRBD2 covers 8 bases. This CDR3 is built from 14 residues. Germline V CDR1 and CDR2: KGHSH, LQKENI. In nucleotides, the CDR3 is TGTGCCAGCTCCCGCCCGGCGGGGGGCAACGTCCTGACTTTC. Translation: CASSRPAGGNVLTF.

The V and J genes are TRBV4-2 and TRBJ2-3; the match to TRBD2 covers 11 bases. Germline V CDR1 and CDR2: LGHNA, YNFKEQ. With V trimmed by 3 bases and J by 4 bases, 9 bases remained unmatched. The CDR3 is 17 amino acids. This CDR3 reads CASSQIAGGPSSDTQYF. CDR3 bases: TGTGCCAGCAGCCAGATAGCGGGAGGGCCATCATCAGATACGCAGTATTTT.

The chain joins TRBV7-9 to TRBJ2-3; maybe TRBD2 (5 bases). CDR1 and CDR2 from the germline V gene are SEHNR and FQNEAQ (reference sequence). The CDR3 length is 15 residues. V was trimmed by 1 base and J by 1 base, leaving 9 bases between them. DNA of the CDR3: TGTGCCAGCAGCTTAGATGGCGGGCGCACAGATACGCAGTATTTT. It yields the protein CASSLDGGRTDTQYF.

J is TRBJ2-2 and V is TRBV2, with 9 positions matching TRBD1. Germline lookup yields CDR1 SNHLY and CDR2 FYNNEI. V dropped 10 bases and J dropped 4; count of bases not matched to a gene: 10. The length of the CDR3 is 15 residues. The CDR3, as DNA: TGTGCCACTACTACAGGGGGCCGGGGCACCGGGGAGCTGTTTTTT. Translated: CATTTGGRGTGELFF.